The text below deals with one TCR beta chain. Antigen: not known. The data belong to a study of cytomegalovirus exposure and HLA in healthy donors. The CDR3 runs to 17 residues. Germline-derived CDR1 and CDR2 are SGHAT and FQNNGV. Germline trimming cut 0 bases from V and 8 bases from J; bases unmatched to any gene: 9. Findings of the study overall: Three chains tied to CMV proved CMV antigen-specific in vitro.

The study drew the donors from its approximately 110-subject validation cohort, separate from the approximately 690-subject first cohort. Clones were read by immunoSEQ multiplex PCR, and TCRdb kept only the in-frame ones, dropping some. In the table there are roughly 150,000 clones, around four fifths of which are singletons. The chain links TRBV11-2 to TRBJ1-6; 8 nucleotides agree with TRBD1. The source material was PBMCs. This TCR came from a man younger than 45 in good health and CMV-seropositive. The CDR3 sequence is CASSLDQYTGGYSPLHF. DNA for the CDR3: TGTGCCAGCAGCTTAGATCAGTATACAGGGGGATATTCACCCCTCCACTTT.